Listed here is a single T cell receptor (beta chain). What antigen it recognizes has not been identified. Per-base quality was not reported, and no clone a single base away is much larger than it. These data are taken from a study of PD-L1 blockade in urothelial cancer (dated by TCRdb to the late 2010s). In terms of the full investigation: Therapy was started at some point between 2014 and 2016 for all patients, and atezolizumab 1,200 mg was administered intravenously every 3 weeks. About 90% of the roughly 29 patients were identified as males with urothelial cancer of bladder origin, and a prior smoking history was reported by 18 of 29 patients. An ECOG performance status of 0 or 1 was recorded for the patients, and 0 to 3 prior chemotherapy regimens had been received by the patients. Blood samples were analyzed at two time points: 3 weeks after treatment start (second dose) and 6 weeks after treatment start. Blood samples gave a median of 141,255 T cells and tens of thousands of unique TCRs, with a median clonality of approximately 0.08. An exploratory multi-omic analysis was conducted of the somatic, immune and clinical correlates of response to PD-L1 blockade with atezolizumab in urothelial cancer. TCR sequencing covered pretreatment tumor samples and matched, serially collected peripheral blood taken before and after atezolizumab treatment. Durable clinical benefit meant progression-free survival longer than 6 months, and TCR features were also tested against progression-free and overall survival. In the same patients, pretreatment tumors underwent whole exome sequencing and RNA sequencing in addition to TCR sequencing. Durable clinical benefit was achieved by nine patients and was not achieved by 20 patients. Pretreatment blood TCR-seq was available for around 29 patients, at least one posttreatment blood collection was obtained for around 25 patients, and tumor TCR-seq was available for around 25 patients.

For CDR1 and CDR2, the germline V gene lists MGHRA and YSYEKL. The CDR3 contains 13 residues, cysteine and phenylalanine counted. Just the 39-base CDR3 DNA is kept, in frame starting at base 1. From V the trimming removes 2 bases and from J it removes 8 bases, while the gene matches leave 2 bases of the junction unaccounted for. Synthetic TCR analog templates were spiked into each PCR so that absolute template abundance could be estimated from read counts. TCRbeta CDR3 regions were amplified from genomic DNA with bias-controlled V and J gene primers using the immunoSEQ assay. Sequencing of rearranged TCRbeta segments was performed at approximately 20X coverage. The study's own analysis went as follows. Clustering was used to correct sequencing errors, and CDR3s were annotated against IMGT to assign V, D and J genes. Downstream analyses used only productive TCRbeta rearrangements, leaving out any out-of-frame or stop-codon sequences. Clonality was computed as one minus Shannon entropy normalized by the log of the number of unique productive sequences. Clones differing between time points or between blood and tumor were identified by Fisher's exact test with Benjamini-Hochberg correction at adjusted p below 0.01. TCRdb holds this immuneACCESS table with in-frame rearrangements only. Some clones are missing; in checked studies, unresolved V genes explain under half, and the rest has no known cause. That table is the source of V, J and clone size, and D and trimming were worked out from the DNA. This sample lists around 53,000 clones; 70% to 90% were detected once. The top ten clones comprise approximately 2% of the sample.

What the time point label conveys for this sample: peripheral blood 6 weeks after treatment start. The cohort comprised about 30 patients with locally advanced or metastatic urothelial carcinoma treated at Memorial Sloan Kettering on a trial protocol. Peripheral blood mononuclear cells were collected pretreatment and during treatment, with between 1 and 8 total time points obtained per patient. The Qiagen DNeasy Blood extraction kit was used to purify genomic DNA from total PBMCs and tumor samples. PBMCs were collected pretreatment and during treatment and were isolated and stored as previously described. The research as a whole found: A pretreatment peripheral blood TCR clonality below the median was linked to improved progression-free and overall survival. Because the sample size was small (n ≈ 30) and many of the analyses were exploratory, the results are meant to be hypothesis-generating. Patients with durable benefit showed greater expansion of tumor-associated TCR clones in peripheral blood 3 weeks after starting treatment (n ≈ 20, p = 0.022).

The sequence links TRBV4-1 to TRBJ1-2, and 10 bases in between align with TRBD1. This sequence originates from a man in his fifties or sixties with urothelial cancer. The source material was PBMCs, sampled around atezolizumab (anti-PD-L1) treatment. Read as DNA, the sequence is TGCGCCAGCAGCCAACCGGGACAGGGGGGCTACACCTTC. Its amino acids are CASSQPGQGGYTF.